This T cell receptor (beta chain) was retrieved from a study of blood T cell repertoires in COVID-19. The overall study: COVID-19 samples from acute and convalescent phases originated in the United States, Italy and Spain.

The germline gives CDR1 SGHVS, CDR2 FNYEAQ. The CDR3 length is 17 residues. Germline trimming cut 1 base from V and 8 bases from J; bases unmatched to any gene: 9. Using immunoSEQ multiplex PCR, the repertoire was profiled, and TCRdb retains in-frame clones only, with some absent. The sample comprises about 74,000 clones, 88% of which are singletons, and more than 5.5% rests with the top ten. Sequenced sample: peripheral blood. The genes are TRBV7-6 and TRBJ2-1; 12 positions match TRBD2. The source is an elderly woman with acute or convalescent COVID-19. In nucleotides, the CDR3 is TGTGCCAGCAGCTTAGGTAGCCTAGCGGGAGGGTTAGATGAGCAGTTCTTC. This translates into CASSLGSLAGGLDEQFF. Full variable domain (outside the CDR3, taken from reference TRBV7-6 and TRBJ2-1): GAGVSQSPRYKVTKRGQDVALRCDPISGHVSLYWYRQALGQGPEFLTYFNYEAQQDKSGLPNDRFSAERPEGSISTLTIQRTEQRDSAMYRCASSLGSLAGGLDEQFFGPGTRLTVL.